This is a list of T cell receptor beta chains from one sample in a study of a mutant IDH1 vaccine in newly diagnosed glioma. No antigen has been assigned to these receptors. TCRdb keeps only in-frame clones here, not all; method: immunoSEQ multiplex PCR. Among roughly 60,000 clones listed, about 85% were seen once. The sequencing used PBMCs, collected from a glioma patient whose treatment included an IDH1 peptide vaccine. The receptors derive from a man aged 30 to 39 with glioma. CDR3s include the opening cysteine and the closing phenylalanine or tryptophan. Each record gives: J gene, D gene, V gene, clone size, CDR3 DNA, CDR3 protein. The D gene is left open where the match is weak. Clone size is shown for a subset of rows, as once, few, many or a class of expanded clone.

J gene: TRBJ2-1
D gene: TRBD2
V gene: TRBV12-5
clone size: NA
CDR3 DNA: TGTGCTAGTGGTCCGAACTGGCGGGGGGGCCGCAATGAGCAGTTCTTC
CDR3 protein: CASGPNWRGGRNEQFF

J gene: TRBJ1-3
D gene: NA
V gene: TRBV5-4
clone size: NA
CDR3 DNA: TGTGCCAGCAGCTTGTGGCGGCACAACTCTGGAAACACCATATATTTT
CDR3 protein: CASSLWRHNSGNTIYF

J gene: TRBJ1-6
D gene: NA
V gene: TRBV11-2
clone size: NA
CDR3 DNA: TGTGCCAGCAGCTTAGCGAGACAGGAGTTAAATAATTCACCCCTCCACTTT
CDR3 protein: CASSLARQELNNSPLHF

J gene: TRBJ2-3
D gene: NA
V gene: TRBV27
clone size: NA
CDR3 DNA: TGTGCCAGCAGTTTAGGGCTGGCAGGAGATACGCAGTATTTT
CDR3 protein: CASSLGLAGDTQYF

J gene: TRBJ1-5
D gene: NA
V gene: TRBV28
clone size: NA
CDR3 DNA: TGTGCCAGCAGTCTTAAATTCTTTAGCAATCAGCCCCAGCATTTT
CDR3 protein: CASSLKFFSNQPQHF

J gene: TRBJ2-7
D gene: NA
V gene: TRBV14
clone size: NA
CDR3 DNA: TGTGCCAGCAGCCAATATATCTGGACCTACGAGCAGTACTTC
CDR3 protein: CASSQYIWTYEQYF

J gene: TRBJ1-5
D gene: TRBD1
V gene: TRBV11-2
clone size: NA
CDR3 DNA: TGTGCCAGCAGCTTAGGACAGGGGACTCAGCCCCAGCATTTT
CDR3 protein: CASSLGQGTQPQHF

J gene: TRBJ1-2
D gene: TRBD1
V gene: TRBV6-1
clone size: NA
CDR3 DNA: TGTGCCAGCAGTGAAGCGACAGGGGACTATGGCTACACCTTC
CDR3 protein: CASSEATGDYGYTF

J gene: TRBJ1-3
D gene: TRBD1
V gene: TRBV15
clone size: NA
CDR3 DNA: TGTGCCACCAGCAGGGGTACGACAGGGGTTGGAAACACCATATATTTT
CDR3 protein: CATSRGTTGVGNTIYF

J gene: TRBJ1-1
D gene: NA
V gene: TRBV2
clone size: NA
CDR3 DNA: TGTGCCAGCAGCACTTCAAGGGTGGCCACTGAAGCTTTCTTT
CDR3 protein: CASSTSRVATEAFF

J gene: TRBJ1-6
D gene: NA
V gene: TRBV5-4
clone size: NA
CDR3 DNA: TGTGCCAGCAGCTCTGAAGGTGCATTGAGGAATTCACCCCTCCACTTT
CDR3 protein: CASSSEGALRNSPLHF

J gene: TRBJ2-1
D gene: NA
V gene: TRBV9
clone size: NA
CDR3 DNA: TGTGCCAGCAGCGTAGCTGGGGGGACCTACAATGAGCAGTTCTTC
CDR3 protein: CASSVAGGTYNEQFF

J gene: TRBJ1-6
D gene: NA
V gene: TRBV28
clone size: NA
CDR3 DNA: TGTGCCAGCAAGTGGAGGAAGGAGGGGAGTGGTTCACCCCTCCACTTT
CDR3 protein: CASKWRKEGSGSPLHF

J gene: TRBJ1-6
D gene: NA
V gene: TRBV2
clone size: NA
CDR3 DNA: TGTGCCAGCAGTGAGACAAGCTCCTATAATTCACCCCTCCACTTT
CDR3 protein: CASSETSSYNSPLHF

J gene: TRBJ1-5
D gene: NA
V gene: TRBV19
clone size: NA
CDR3 DNA: TGTGCCACCTCTTGGCGGGACACCAATCAGCCCCAGCATTTT
CDR3 protein: CATSWRDTNQPQHF

J gene: TRBJ2-6
D gene: NA
V gene: TRBV4-2
clone size: once
CDR3 DNA: TGTGCCAGCAGCCAAACGGGGGCCTCCTCTGGGGCCAACGTCCTGACTTTC
CDR3 protein: CASSQTGASSGANVLTF

J gene: TRBJ2-7
D gene: NA
V gene: TRBV20-1
clone size: NA
CDR3 DNA: TGCAGTGCTGAAGACAGGTACGAGCAGTACTTC
CDR3 protein: CSAEDRYEQYF

J gene: TRBJ1-1
D gene: NA
V gene: TRBV5-4
clone size: NA
CDR3 DNA: TGTGCCAGCGGCTTCAGGGGTGGGTACACTGAAGCTTTCTTT
CDR3 protein: CASGFRGGYTEAFF

J gene: TRBJ1-2
D gene: NA
V gene: TRBV6-5
clone size: NA
CDR3 DNA: TGTGCCAGCAGTGCCAGGGGCGAAGGGGACTATGGCTACACCTTC
CDR3 protein: CASSARGEGDYGYTF

J gene: TRBJ1-1
D gene: NA
V gene: TRBV4-1
clone size: NA
CDR3 DNA: TGCGCCAGCAGACTGAGGACCGAGTACACTGAAGCTTTCTTT
CDR3 protein: CASRLRTEYTEAFF

J gene: TRBJ2-3
D gene: TRBD1
V gene: TRBV30
clone size: NA
CDR3 DNA: TGTGCCTGGAATCCGGGACAGCCCACAGATACGCAGTATTTT
CDR3 protein: CAWNPGQPTDTQYF